This T cell receptor (beta chain) was identified during a study of Ad26.COV2.S vaccination and SARS-CoV-2 variants (dated by TCRdb to the early 2020s). About the full investigation: Vaccine-arm donors came from COV1001, a multicentre, randomized, double-blind, placebo-controlled phase I-IIa trial of Ad26.COV2.S in healthy adults. Throughout the experiments and outcome assessment, investigators stayed blinded to trial group allocation. TCRbeta repertoire sequencing served as the tool for gauging how specific and how broad the SARS-CoV-2-reactive T cell receptors were following Ad26.COV2.S vaccination. The TCR-sequenced set comprised about 32 samples: around 20 Ad26.COV2.S vaccine recipients, 5 placebo recipients and 8 SARS-CoV-2 convalescent individuals. Ad26.COV2.S was administered intramuscularly at a dose of 5x10^10 or 1x10^11 viral particles, either as one shot or as two shots given 56 days apart. Trial participants were randomized into five groups of five: low-dose or high-dose Ad26.COV2.S given once or twice, or placebo on both occasions.

The sample's treatment or condition label is to be understood as: some 20 received Ad26.COV2.S at low or high dose, single or two shots; several received placebo; per-sample allocation not given. For vaccine and placebo recipients, repertoires were sequenced using samples collected on day 63 after the first injection. Cohort 1b enrolled about two dozen adults aged 18-55 years at a single site in Boston, USA, between 29 July and 7 August 2020. Ad26.COV2.S was a replication-incompetent adenovirus type 26 vector that expressed a prefusion-stabilized SARS-CoV-2 spike protein derived from the original Wuhan strain. The junction carries 11 bases between V and J, which are trimmed by 5 bases and 1 base respectively. The CDR3, cysteine through phenylalanine, is 14 amino acids long. Only the CDR3 DNA is retained, 42 bases long and in frame from the first base. CDR1 and CDR2 were assigned from the germline V gene as SGHTA and FQGNSA.

TCRbeta CDR3 regions were sequenced with the immunoSEQ Assay. After extraction, genomic DNA underwent amplification by bias-controlled multiplex PCR, followed by high-throughput sequencing. Regarding the original processing steps: To quantify the absolute abundance of each unique TCRbeta CDR3 region, sequences were collapsed and filtered. T cell fraction was estimated by normalizing TCRbeta template counts to usable DNA, which was measured by amplifying reference genes present in all nucleated cells. Repertoire TCRs were annotated as SARS-CoV-2-specific when V gene, CDR3 amino acid sequence and J gene were exactly matched to a known reactive TCR set. The reference SARS-CoV-2 TCR set came from MIRA and was filtered for enrichment in COVID-19-positive ImmuneCODE repertoires, removing public or cross-reactive TCRs. Using the MIRA antigens, annotated TCRs were further analysed by specific ORF or by position within an ORF. Breadth was defined as annotated unique rearrangements over total unique productive rearrangements; depth was the summed frequency of those rearrangements. Group comparisons of TCR breadth used two-sided Wilcoxon rank-sum tests. TCRdb's version of the immuneACCESS table is confined to in-frame rearrangements and falls short of the full clone set. An unresolved V gene accounts for under half of the shortfall where checked; the remainder is of unknown origin. V, J and clone size are taken as reported in that table, and D and trimming were inferred from the DNA itself. A total of about 400,000 clones appear in this sample, 92% of them only once. The ten largest clones take up about 1.7% of the sample.

General findings and caveats noted by the study authors: Vaccine and placebo recipients had similar non-spike TCR breadth, a finding consistent with the vaccine containing only spike. After vaccination, substantial breadth of spike-specific CD8+ and CD4+ T cell responses was reported. Compared with placebo recipients, Ad26.COV2.S recipients showed higher spike-specific TCR breadth (P = 0.0014). The study was not powered for comparison of responses between vaccine doses or regimens. The authors noted that the TCR breadth and depth analyses may have underestimated total T cell responses.

With respect to this clone: Its cognate antigen has yet to be identified. Base qualities are not at hand, and no much larger clone is one base apart.

Specimen: peripheral blood, collected in a trial of Ad26.COV2.S vaccine versus placebo. This sequence uses TRBV7-2 and TRBJ1-1; TRBD1 is possibly the D segment (6 matching bases). The sequence was obtained from a person between 18 and 65 years old who received the Ad26.COV2.S COVID-19 vaccine or a placebo. The DNA sequence is given as TGTGCCAGCAGCCACGAGGGGGGGAACACTGAAGCTTTCTTT. It is translated as CASSHEGGNTEAFF. Joined to the reference TRBV7-2 and TRBJ1-1 proteins, this CDR3 gives the full variable domain: GAGVSQSPSNKVTEKGKDVELRCDPISGHTALYWYRQSLGQGLEFLIYFQGNSAPDKSGLPSDRFSAERTGGSVSTLTIQRTQQEDSAVYLCASSHEGGNTEAFFGQGTRLTVV.